Listed below are T cell receptor beta chains from one sample, sequenced in a study of Ad26.COV2.S vaccination and SARS-CoV-2 variants. Produced via immunoSEQ multiplex PCR; TCRdb's table is partial and in-frame only. The sample yields over 450,000 clones, approximately 90% seen once. The material sequenced was peripheral blood, taken in a trial of Ad26.COV2.S vaccine versus placebo. These receptors all come from a person between 18 and 59 years old who received the Ad26.COV2.S COVID-19 vaccine or a placebo. Both conserved end residues are part of each CDR3. Each record gives: J gene, V gene, D gene, clone size, CDR3 DNA, CDR3 protein. The D gene is left open where the match is weak. The size entry is marked missing in some rows and otherwise reads once, few, many or a size class.

TRBJ1-1	TRBV6-2/TRBV6-3	-	-	TGTGCCAGCAGTTCCCCGAGAAGGGGCGCGTTTGAAGCTTTCTTT	CASSSPRRGAFEAFF
TRBJ1-3	TRBV4-2	-	-	TGTGCCAGCAGCCAAGAACGAGGAAACACCATATATTTT	CASSQERGNTIYF
TRBJ1-6	TRBV7-9	-	-	TGTGCCAGCAGCCGACAAACAGGACTGCCGAATTCACCCCTCCACTTT	CASSRQTGLPNSPLHF
TRBJ2-5	TRBV27	-	-	TGTGCCAGCAGTTCCTGGGGGGGGACAGGACAAGAGACCCAGTACTTC	CASSSWGGTGQETQYF
TRBJ2-7	TRBV27	TRBD2	-	TGTGCCAGCAGTTTTCGATCGGGGACTAGCTACGAGCAGTACTTC	CASSFRSGTSYEQYF
TRBJ1-1	TRBV15	-	-	TGTGCCACCAGCAGAGCAGGGGCCCCTGAAGCTTTCTTT	CATSRAGAPEAFF
TRBJ2-7	TRBV2	-	-	TGTGCCAGCAGTGATCCGGGAGCCTATGAGCAGTACTTC	CASSDPGAYEQYF
TRBJ2-7	TRBV15	TRBD2	-	TGTGCCACCAGCGGTCCCAAGACTAGCGGGAGCCACTACGAGCAGTACTTC	CATSGPKTSGSHYEQYF
TRBJ2-7	TRBV20-1	TRBD1	-	TGCAGTGCTAGTGATCAAGGGACAGGACCCTACGAGCAGTACTTC	CSASDQGTGPYEQYF
TRBJ1-1	TRBV7-2	TRBD1	-	TGTGCCAGCAGCTCGCCAGGGGGCACTGAAGCTTTCTTT	CASSSPGGTEAFF
TRBJ2-7	TRBV6-2/TRBV6-3	-	-	TGTGCCAGCAGTTACTCGAGAGCCCACGAGCAGTACTTC	CASSYSRAHEQYF
TRBJ2-3	TRBV5-1	TRBD1	-	TGCGCCACCATGCCCGGGACAGGCTTCTTCACAGATACGCAGTATTTT	CATMPGTGFFTDTQYF
TRBJ1-3	TRBV30	-	-	TGTGCCTGGAGGGGCAAGGGCTCTGGAAACACCATATATTTT	CAWRGKGSGNTIYF
TRBJ2-1	TRBV5-1	TRBD2	-	TGCGCCAGCAGCTTGGGTGGTCTAGCGGGAAGTTTGGGGGAGCAGTTCTTC	CASSLGGLAGSLGEQFF
TRBJ2-1	TRBV19	-	-	TGTGCCAGTATGCCCTCCTCGCGGAGCTCCTACAATGAGCAGTTCTTC	CASMPSSRSSYNEQFF
TRBJ1-5	TRBV7-9	-	-	TGTGCCAGCAGCTTAGAGGGCCTTCAGCCCCAGCATTTT	CASSLEGLQPQHF
TRBJ1-3	TRBV6-5	-	once	TGTGCCAGCAGTTACTCGACCCTAGGGTTGGGAAACACCATATATTTT	CASSYSTLGLGNTIYF
TRBJ1-6	TRBV5-6	-	few	TGTGCCAGCAGATACAACTCAGGGGACGTTATAGGTTCACCCCTCCACTTT	CASRYNSGDVIGSPLHF
TRBJ2-5	TRBV9	TRBD1	-	TGTGCCAGCAGCGTAGGGTATTTGGGGACAGGATGGGAGACCCAGTACTTC	CASSVGYLGTGWETQYF
TRBJ2-7	TRBV28	TRBD2	-	TGTGCCAGCAGTTTATCTACGGCTAGCGGGAAATACGAGCAGTACTTC	CASSLSTASGKYEQYF
TRBJ1-2	TRBV9	TRBD1	-	TGTGCCAGCAGCCCCCGGACAGGGGATAGCTTTGGCTACACCTTC	CASSPRTGDSFGYTF
TRBJ2-7	TRBV18	TRBD1	-	TGTGCCAGCTCACCAAGGGTGGACAGGGGCTCCTACGAGCAGTACTTC	CASSPRVDRGSYEQYF
TRBJ1-2	TRBV7-2	TRBD1	-	TGTGCCAGCAGCACCGGGACAGGGAGATATGGCTACACCTTC	CASSTGTGRYGYTF
TRBJ1-5	TRBV5-1	-	-	TGCGCCAGCAGCTTGGGCGCTCAAGGCCCCAATCAGCCCCAGCATTTT	CASSLGAQGPNQPQHF
TRBJ1-1	TRBV30	TRBD1	-	TGTGCCTGGACTCGACAGGGTTGGACTGAAGCTTTCTTT	CAWTRQGWTEAFF
TRBJ1-5	TRBV15	-	once	TGTGCCACCAGCAGTTCCCGGAGGGCCCACCAGCCCCAGCATTTT	CATSSSRRAHQPQHF
TRBJ2-7	TRBV2	-	-	TGTGCCAGCAGTGGACGGGGATTGGGGGGTTCTCCTTACGAGCAGTACTTC	CASSGRGLGGSPYEQYF
TRBJ2-7	TRBV6-2/TRBV6-3	-	-	TGTGCCAGCAGTTCCCCTGCCAGAGGGGGCTACGAGCAGTACTTC	CASSSPARGGYEQYF
TRBJ2-1	TRBV27	TRBD1	-	TGTGCCAGCAGTCAAGACAGGGGTCCGTCCAATGAGCAGTTCTTC	CASSQDRGPSNEQFF
TRBJ2-7	TRBV2	-	-	TGTGCCACACTCCCCCCTTACGCGGGGAAAAGCTACGAGCAGTACTTC	CATLPPYAGKSYEQYF
TRBJ1-1	TRBV7-9	TRBD1	once	TGTGCCAGCAGAACACGGACAGGGACGAACACTGAAGCTTTCTTT	CASRTRTGTNTEAFF
TRBJ2-1	TRBV29-1	-	-	TGCAGCGTTGAAGATTTCGGGTACAATGAGCAGTTCTTC	CSVEDFGYNEQFF
TRBJ2-2	TRBV11-2	TRBD1	-	TGTGCCAGCAGCCCATCCGGGACAGGGGGCCTTGGGGAGCTGTTTTTT	CASSPSGTGGLGELFF
TRBJ1-6	TRBV3-1/TRBV3-2	-	few	TGTGCCAGCAGCCCCTGGGGGGAGGAGGATTCACCCCTCCACTTT	CASSPWGEEDSPLHF
TRBJ1-5	TRBV5-8	-	-	TGTGCCAGCAGCTTGGGGGACACCCCAAATCAGCCCCAGCATTTT	CASSLGDTPNQPQHF
TRBJ2-1	TRBV20-1	-	-	TGCAGTGCTAGTTTCGGGGCTGAGCAGTTCTTC	CSASFGAEQFF
TRBJ2-7	TRBV6-5	-	once	TGTGCCAGCAGTTTCCAGGAAGGCTACGAGCAGTACTTC	CASSFQEGYEQYF
TRBJ2-3	TRBV7-2	TRBD2	-	TGTGCCAGCAGCCCACGGACTAGCGGGGCAGGCACAGATACGCAGTATTTT	CASSPRTSGAGTDTQYF
TRBJ2-6	TRBV29-1	TRBD1	-	TGCAGCGTTGAAGAAACAGGGTTTGTTAAGACAGGGAGATCTGGGGCCAACGTCCTGACTTTC	CSVEETGFVKTGRSGANVLTF
TRBJ2-1	TRBV10-2	-	-	TGCGCCAGCAGTGAGTCGCCCAGGTATGAGCAGTTCTTC	CASSESPRYEQFF
TRBJ1-3	TRBV14	TRBD1	-	TGTGCCAGCAGCCAATTCGGGACAGCTCCCGGAAACACCATATATTTT	CASSQFGTAPGNTIYF
TRBJ1-6	TRBV19	-	-	TGTGCCAGTAGTATAAGGGATCCCGAGGGGGATTCACCCCTCCACTTT	CASSIRDPEGDSPLHF
TRBJ2-5	TRBV28	TRBD1	few	TGTGCCAGCAGTTTATGGACAGGGGGCCGGGAGACCCAGTACTTC	CASSLWTGGRETQYF
TRBJ2-1	TRBV5-1	-	-	TGCGCCAGCAGCCTATACCGGGACGGATACAATGAGCAGTTCTTC	CASSLYRDGYNEQFF
TRBJ2-2	TRBV4-3	-	-	TGCGCCAGCAGCCCGAAACTTTATCCGAACACCGGGGAGCTGTTTTTT	CASSPKLYPNTGELFF